This is a list of T cell receptor beta chains from one sample in a study of blood T cells in healthy people across ages. TCRdb itself ran the 5' RACE reads through MiXCR, one entry per CDR3 protein. The sample contains about 650,000 distinct CDR3 sequences, approximately 30% of which appear only once. Sequenced input: blood. The origin of the receptors is a woman older than 75 in good health. Both conserved end residues are part of each CDR3. A D gene is named only where the DNA matches it firmly. Clone size appears in some rows only: once, few, many, or a class for an expanded clone.

>TRBV29-1|TRBJ1-1|many|13|TRBD1
CSVGDRGWTEAFF
TGCAGCGTTGGGGACAGGGGCTGGACTGAAGCTTTCTTT
>TRBV7-2|TRBJ2-7|many|12|.
CASAFPGSEQYF
TGTGCCAGCGCGTTTCCAGGGTCGGAGCAGTACTTC
>TRBV20-1|TRBJ2-5|many|15|TRBD2
CSADDSAGAGETQYF
TGCAGTGCCGACGACTCAGCGGGGGCCGGGGAGACCCAGTACTTC
>TRBV28|TRBJ1-5|few|14|.
CASSRNTDNQPQHF
TGTGCCAGCAGTAGAAATACGGACAATCAGCCCCAGCATTTT
>TRBV2|TRBJ1-2|.|14|.
CASSSPDSAHGYTF
TGTGCCAGCAGTTCCCCGGACAGTGCCCATGGCTACACCTTC
>TRBV3-1|TRBJ2-7|.|13|.
CASSQEVGLFLYF
TGTGCCAGCAGCCAAGAAGTGGGCCTCTTTCTCTACTTC
>TRBV20-1|TRBJ2-3|.|14|.
CSARDVLGTDTQYF
TGCAGTGCTAGAGATGTGTTAGGGACAGATACGCAGTATTTT
>TRBV15|TRBJ1-1|few|11|.
CATMGYTEAFF
TGTGCCACCATGGGGTACACTGAAGCTTTCTTT
>TRBV5-6|TRBJ2-1|.|14|TRBD1
CASSQNRQGIEQFF
TGTGCCAGCAGCCAAAACCGACAGGGGATTGAGCAGTTCTTC
>TRBV9|TRBJ2-1|many|15|.
CASSSMGRAENEQFF
TGTGCCAGCAGCTCGATGGGACGGGCAGAGAATGAGCAGTTCTTC
>TRBV14|TRBJ1-2|many|13|.
CASSQATVGGYTF
TGTGCCAGCAGCCAGGCAACTGTCGGTGGCTACACCTTC
>TRBV4-1|TRBJ2-7|many|16|TRBD1
CASSQVAGQGAYEQYF
TGCGCCAGCAGCCAGGTCGCGGGACAGGGGGCCTACGAGCAGTACTTC
>TRBV10-3|TRBJ2-7|few|14|TRBD2
CAASLAGGTYEQYF
TGTGCCGCGTCTCTAGCGGGAGGGACCTACGAGCAGTACTTC
>TRBV20-1|TRBJ2-1|.|18|.
CSARHPGKYTSSYNEQFF
TGCAGTGCTAGACACCCGGGAAAATATACCTCCTCGTACAATGAGCAGTTCTTC
>TRBV11-2|TRBJ1-6|many|15|.
CASSLSDGLHSPLHF
TGTGCCAGCAGCTTATCGGACGGCTTACATTCACCCCTCCACTTT
>TRBV28|TRBJ1-1|once|11|.
CASSSQLKAFF
TGTGCCAGCAGTTCCCAACTGAAAGCTTTCTTT
>TRBV7-2|TRBJ2-7|many|14|.
CASSPLWGAYEQYF
TGTGCCAGCAGTCCCCTGTGGGGGGCCTACGAGCAGTACTTC
>TRBV28|TRBJ2-1|few|13|.
CASSYGRGDEQFF
TGTGCCAGCAGTTACGGGAGAGGCGATGAGCAGTTCTTC
>TRBV3-1|TRBJ2-7|.|13|.
CASSQLIGYEQYF
TGTGCCAGCAGCCAATTAATCGGCTACGAGCAGTACTTC
>TRBV7-9|TRBJ1-5|many|13|.
CASSLLEKGPQHF
TGTGCCAGCAGCTTACTGGAGAAGGGACCCCAGCATTTT
>TRBV4-3|TRBJ2-6|once|21|.
CASSQAWSSQSMGSGANVLTF
TGCGCCAGCAGCCAAGCATGGTCCAGCCAGAGTATGGGCTCTGGGGCCAACGTCCTGACTTTC
>TRBV7-9|TRBJ2-3|many|15|.
CASSVSGWGTDTQYF
TGTGCCAGCAGCGTCTCGGGATGGGGGACAGATACGCAGTATTTT
>TRBV7-9|TRBJ2-5|.|13|.
CASSFPHKETQYF
TGTGCCAGCAGCTTCCCCCATAAAGAGACCCAGTACTTC
>TRBV4-1|TRBJ2-7|many|17|.
CASSQATGTPYTYEQYF
TGCGCCAGCAGCCAAGCCACCGGGACTCCGTATACCTACGAGCAGTACTTC
>TRBV7-6|TRBJ2-6|many|15|.
CASSKRTAGANVLTF
TGTGCCAGCAGCAAAAGGACAGCTGGGGCCAACGTCCTGACTTTC
>TRBV20-1|TRBJ1-5|many|14|TRBD1
CSAGQGVSNQPQHF
TGCAGTGCCGGACAGGGGGTTAGCAATCAGCCCCAGCATTTT
>TRBV7-2|TRBJ2-1|many|13|.
CASSPRGYNEQFF
TGTGCCAGCAGCCCTAGGGGTTACAATGAGCAGTTCTTC
>TRBV19|TRBJ1-1|.|15|.
CASSTEGLPNTEAFF
TGTGCCAGTAGTACGGAGGGGCTCCCGAACACTGAAGCTTTCTTT
>TRBV7-2|TRBJ2-3|.|16|.
CASSSIPGPGTDTQYF
TGTGCCAGCAGCTCGATCCCCGGCCCGGGCACAGATACGCAGTATTTT
>TRBV20-1|TRBJ2-7|few|15|TRBD2
CSARASSGAPYEQYF
TGCAGTGCTAGAGCCTCTAGCGGGGCCCCCTACGAGCAGTACTTC
>TRBV6-2/TRBV6-3|TRBJ1-2|many|16|TRBD1
CASSYSTGGYSYGYTF
TGTGCCAGCAGTTACTCTACAGGGGGATACTCCTATGGCTACACCTTC
>TRBV7-2|TRBJ1-2|.|14|.
CASSYSTANYGYTF
TGTGCCAGCAGTTACTCGACAGCTAACTATGGCTACACCTTC
>TRBV4-3|TRBJ1-3|.|16|.
CASSQEFREPGNTIYF
TGCGCCAGCAGCCAAGAATTCAGGGAACCTGGAAACACCATATATTTT
>TRBV5-1|TRBJ2-5|many|15|TRBD1
CASSLWGQFQETQYF
TGCGCCAGCAGCTTGTGGGGACAGTTTCAAGAGACCCAGTACTTC
>TRBV29-1|TRBJ2-6|.|16|TRBD1
CSVARDRGNGANVLTF
TGCAGCGTTGCCCGGGACAGGGGTAACGGGGCCAACGTCCTGACTTTC
>TRBV7-3|TRBJ1-1|many|13|.
CASSLSQDTEAFF
TGTGCCAGCAGCTTAAGCCAAGACACTGAAGCTTTCTTT
>TRBV5-1|TRBJ1-1|few|14|.
CASSPESGGRRAFF
TGCGCCAGCAGCCCTGAGTCGGGGGGGCGAAGGGCTTTCTTT
>TRBV10-3|TRBJ1-2|few|13|.
CAISFDGGLGYTF
TGTGCCATCAGTTTTGACGGGGGGCTTGGCTACACCTTC
>TRBV7-2|TRBJ2-5|many|13|.
CASSLVSKGTQYF
TGTGCCAGCAGCTTAGTCAGTAAGGGGACCCAGTACTTC
>TRBV3-1|TRBJ2-5|few|18|TRBD1
CASSQAPPGQGLSGKQYF
TGTGCCAGCAGCCAAGCCCCCCCCGGACAGGGGTTATCCGGCAAGCAGTACTTC